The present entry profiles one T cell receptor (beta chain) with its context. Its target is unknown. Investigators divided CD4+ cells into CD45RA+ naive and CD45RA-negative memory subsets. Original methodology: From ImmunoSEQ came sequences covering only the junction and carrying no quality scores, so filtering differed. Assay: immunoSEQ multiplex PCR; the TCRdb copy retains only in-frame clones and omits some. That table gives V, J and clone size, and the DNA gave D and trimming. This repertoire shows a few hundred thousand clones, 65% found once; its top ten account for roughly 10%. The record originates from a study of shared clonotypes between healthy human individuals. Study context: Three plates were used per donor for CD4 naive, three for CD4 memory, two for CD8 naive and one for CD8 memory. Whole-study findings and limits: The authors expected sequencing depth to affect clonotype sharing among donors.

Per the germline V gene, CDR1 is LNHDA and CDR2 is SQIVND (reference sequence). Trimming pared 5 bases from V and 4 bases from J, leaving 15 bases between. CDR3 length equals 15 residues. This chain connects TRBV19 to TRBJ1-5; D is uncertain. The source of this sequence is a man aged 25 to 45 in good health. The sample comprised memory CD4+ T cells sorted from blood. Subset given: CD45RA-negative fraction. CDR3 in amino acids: CASSFFLQINQPQHF. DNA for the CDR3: TGTGCCAGTAGTTTTTTCTTACAGATTAATCAGCCCCAGCATTTT. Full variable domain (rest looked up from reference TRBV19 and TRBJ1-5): DGGITQSPKYLFRKEGQNVTLSCEQNLNHDAMYWYRQDPGQGLRLIYYSQIVNDFQKGDIAEGYSVSREKKESFPLTVTSAQKNPTAFYLCASSFFLQINQPQHFGDGTRLSIL.